This T cell receptor beta chain came from a study of T cells after somatic rescue of genetic block. The V end lost 2 bases, the J end lost 3 bases, and 17 bases lay between the germline ends. Germline loops: CDR1 SGHRS, CDR2 YFSETQ. CDR3 length: 17 amino acids. TCRdb's table, derived via immunoSEQ multiplex PCR, lists solely in-frame clones and lacks some. The data hold some 15,000 clones, with about 70% observed a single time. Sequencing input: peripheral blood mononuclear cells (PBMCs). The TCR was taken from a boy younger than 18. The chain joins TRBV5-1 to TRBJ2-2, with D perhaps TRBD1 (5 bases). As DNA, the CDR3 is TGCGCCAGCAGCTTATGGGGCCAGGGTGTAGACACCGGGGAGCTGTTTTTT. Its protein product is CASSLWGQGVDTGELFF.